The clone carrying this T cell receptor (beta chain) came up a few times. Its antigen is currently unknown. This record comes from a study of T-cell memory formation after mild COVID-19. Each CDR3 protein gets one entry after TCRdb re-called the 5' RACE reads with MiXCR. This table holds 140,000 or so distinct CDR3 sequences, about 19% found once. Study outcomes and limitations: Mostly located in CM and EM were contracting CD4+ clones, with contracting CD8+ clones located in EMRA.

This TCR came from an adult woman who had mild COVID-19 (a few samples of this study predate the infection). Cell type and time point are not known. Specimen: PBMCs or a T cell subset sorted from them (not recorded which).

This CDR3 reads CSARQTSGSRSYNEQFF. CDR3 DNA: TGCAGTGCTAGACAGACTAGCGGGAGTCGGTCCTACAATGAGCAGTTCTTC. V gene TRBV20-1 combines with J gene TRBJ2-1, with 12 bases that match TRBD2. The CDR3 length is 17 residues. The germline V gene encodes CDR1 DFQATT and CDR2 SNEGSKA (reference sequence). The V gene end was trimmed by 2 bases and the J gene end by 1 base; junction bases not matched to a gene: 6.